One sample yielded the 25 T cell receptor beta chains listed below, sequenced in a study of cytomegalovirus exposure and HLA in healthy donors (dated by TCRdb to between 2016 and 2019). Library preparation was by the immunoSEQ multiplex PCR assay. For the multiplex PCR, a mixture combining 60 forward primers for TCR Vbeta segments and 13 reverse primers for TCR Jbeta segments was used. In its TCRdb copy, this immuneACCESS table keeps in-frame sequences only and misses some clones. Where compared with another copy, unresolved V genes explain less than half of these, and the others have no known cause. The sample has about 120,000 clones on record, about 74% of them singletons. Together, the top ten hold roughly 2.7% of the sample. The sample was PBMCs. The receptors stem from a female donor in good health and CMV-seronegative.

This clone was detected only a few times. V is TRBV5-1 and J is TRBJ1-3; the match to TRBD1 covers 9 bases. Germline values: CDR1 SGHRS, CDR2 YFSETQ. Trimming removed 5 bases from V and 7 bases from J; junction bases left unmatched: 7. The CDR3 runs to 14 residues. The CDR3 region is CASRTGTGLNTIYF. CDR3 nucleotide sequence: TGCGCCAGCAGAACCGGGACAGGGTTGAACACCATATATTTT.

This clone was seen a handful of times. The V and J genes are TRBV7-9 and TRBJ1-2, with 9 bases fitting TRBD1. The junction had 3 bases not matched to a gene; V was cut back by 0 bases and J by 4 bases. The length of the CDR3 is 15 residues. Germline V gives CDR1 SEHNR, CDR2 FQNEAQ (reference sequence). The DNA for the CDR3 is TGTGCCAGCAGCTTAGCCTCGGGACAGGGCTATGGCTACACCTTC. It specifies CASSLASGQGYGYTF.

The chain employs TRBV4-1 and TRBJ1-2; 8 bases are shared with TRBD1. CDR1 is MGHRA, CDR2 YSYEKL, per germline. Unmatched junction bases numbered 9, after V lost 0 bases and J lost 9 bases. This CDR3 has 15 residues. CDR3: CASSQDQGAPYSYTF. The DNA for the CDR3 is TGCGCCAGCAGCCAAGATCAGGGGGCCCCATACAGCTACACCTTC.

The chain links TRBV6-1 to TRBJ1-5; TRBD1 might be the D (6 bases). CDR3 length equals 19 residues. V lost 1 base to trimming and J lost 0 bases, with 19 bases between them. In germline, CDR1 is MNHNS, CDR2 SASEGT. The CDR3 DNA reads as TGTGCCAGCAGTGAAGTCATACCAACGGACAGTTATAGCAATCAGCCCCAGCATTTT. Its protein product is CASSEVIPTDSYSNQPQHF.

In its sample, this clone was seen once. The CDR3 bases are TGTGCCAGCAGCCTGGACAGGGGTGTTTTCTACGAGCAGTACTTC. Translated: CASSLDRGVFYEQYF. The rearrangement joins TRBV7-6 to TRBJ2-5, with 9 bases matching TRBD1. The J call is in doubt because the DNA end fits TRBJ2-7 better. This CDR3 is 15 amino acids long. Per germline, CDR1 SGHVS and CDR2 FNYEAQ.

V gene TRBV19 combines with J gene TRBJ1-6; TRBD1 matches at 9 bases. CDR1 is LNHDA, CDR2 SQIVND, per germline (reference sequence). This CDR3 contains 17 residues. V was pared by 6 bases and J by 5 bases, with 11 bases of the junction left unmatched. Here the CDR3 reads CASRLLQGAVNNSPLHF. The CDR3, as DNA: TGTGCCAGTAGACTCTTACAGGGGGCGGTAAATAATTCACCCCTCCACTTT.

This clone was counted once. The rearrangement joins TRBV19 to TRBJ1-1; 7 bases are a match to TRBD1. The germline V gene encodes CDR1 LNHDA and CDR2 SQIVND (reference sequence). This CDR3 has 14 residues. V dropped 1 base and J dropped 6; count of bases not matched to a gene: 5. Written as DNA, the CDR3 is TGTGCCAGTAGTATAGTGGGGACAGCCGCTGAAGCTTTCTTT. It is translated as CASSIVGTAAEAFF.

V usage is TRBV7-3 and J usage is TRBJ2-3; TRBD1 matches 8 bases. The junction had 5 bases not matched to a gene; V was cut back by 3 bases and J by 6 bases. Germline CDR1 is SGHTA and CDR2 is FQGTGA. The CDR3 runs to 14 residues. In DNA, the CDR3 is TGTGCCAGCAGCTTTGGACAGGGAGTGGATACGCAGTATTTT. Encoded protein: CASSFGQGVDTQYF.

CDR3 nucleotide sequence: TGTGCCAGTAGTAGTATCCAGACTAACTATGGCTACACCTTC. Translated: CASSSIQTNYGYTF. J is TRBJ1-2 and V is TRBV19; D gene unclear. Germline CDR1 LNHDA, CDR2 SQIVND (reference sequence). The CDR3 sequence is 14 residues long. With 4 bases removed from V and 0 bases from J, the gap between germline ends came to 9 bases. Full variable domain (outside the CDR3, taken from reference TRBV19 and TRBJ1-2): DGGITQSPKYLFRKEGQNVTLSCEQNLNHDAMYWYRQDPGQGLRLIYYSQIVNDFQKGDIAEGYSVSREKKESFPLTVTSAQKNPTAFYLCASSSIQTNYGYTFGSGTRLTVV.

J is TRBJ2-5 and V is TRBV5-8; the D gene is possibly TRBD2 (7 bases). The CDR3 spans 14 residues. The germline V and J ends were trimmed by 5 bases and 4 bases, with 15 bases remaining between them. Germline values: CDR1 SGHTS, CDR2 YDEGEE. CDR3 sequence (DNA): TGTGCCAGCAGTGTGGTGGGGGGGCGAGAGACCCAGTACTTC. The encoded protein is CASSVVGGRETQYF.

The chain links TRBV9 to TRBJ2-7, with 9 bases fitting TRBD1. Germline lookup yields CDR1 SGDLS and CDR2 YYNGEE. The length of the CDR3 is 14 residues. Trimming took 4 bases from V and 2 from J; bases not matched to a gene: 4. The CDR3 bases are TGTGCCAGCAGCATTGGGACAGGGCCCTACGAGCAGTACTTC. Amino acids: CASSIGTGPYEQYF.

A few counts support this clone. The V and J genes are TRBV19 and TRBJ1-3; 8 bases fit TRBD1. Germline values: CDR1 LNHDA, CDR2 SQIVND (reference sequence). The CDR3 runs to 16 residues. V lost 5 bases to trimming and J lost 2 bases; unmatched junction nucleotides: 8. CDR3: CASSFPTGDTGNTIYF. CDR3 DNA: TGTGCCAGTAGTTTCCCGACAGGGGACACTGGAAACACCATATATTTT.

This clone occurred a few times. The chain uses TRBV11-1 and TRBJ2-7; TRBD1 agrees at 8 bases. V shed 3 bases and J 2 bases; nucleotides not matched to a gene: 3. The CDR3 is made up of 14 amino acids. Germline CDR1 reads SGHAT; CDR2 reads FQDESV (reference sequence). The CDR3 region has the DNA TGTGCCAGCAGCTTGGACAGGGTTACCTACGAGCAGTACTTC. It encodes CASSLDRVTYEQYF.

The V call is TRBV5-6, the J call TRBJ2-5, with D perhaps matching TRBD2 (6 bases). The germline V gene has CDR1 SGHDT and CDR2 YYEEEE. This CDR3 spans 12 amino acids. The germline V and J ends were trimmed by 8 bases and 5 bases, with 13 bases remaining between them. This CDR3 is CASSLAGETQYF. The CDR3 bases are TGTGCCAGTTCACTAGCCGGGGAGACCCAGTACTTC.

Comments on this clone: A junction boundary mismatches the germline segment, possibly from a read error. The chain has TRBV7-9 and TRBJ2-7; TRBD1 might be the D (5 bases). The CDR3 spans 13 residues. Per germline, CDR1 SEHNR and CDR2 FQNEAQ (reference sequence). The CDR3 protein is CSSSSQGVYEQYF. As DNA, the CDR3 is TGTTCCAGCAGCTCTCAGGGTGTTTACGAGCAGTACTTC.

This clone appeared a few times. The rearrangement links TRBV14 to TRBJ2-7, with TRBD1 identical over 10 bases. The CDR3 is 16 amino acids. Per the germline V gene, CDR1 is SGHDN and CDR2 is FVKESK. V was clipped by 3 bases and J by 1 base; unmatched bases: 6. CDR3 nucleotide sequence: TGTGCCAGCAGCCATGAGGACAGGGGGAAATCCTACGAGCAGTACTTC. Encoded protein: CASSHEDRGKSYEQYF.

The chain recombines TRBV9 with TRBJ2-1; D is possibly TRBD2 (7 bases). The CDR3 is 15 residues long. The germline V gene has CDR1 SGDLS and CDR2 YYNGEE. Trimming removed 1 base at V and 5 bases at J, with 13 bases between. CDR3 region: CASSVQAGANNEQFF. CDR3 coding DNA: TGTGCCAGCAGCGTACAGGCGGGGGCGAACAATGAGCAGTTCTTC.

CDR3 sequence reads: CASSVTDSSGNTIYF. For the CDR3, the DNA is TGTGCCAGCAGCGTGACAGATAGCTCTGGAAACACCATATATTTT. The chain combines TRBV9 with TRBJ1-3; D is possibly TRBD1 (5 bases). V gave up 2 bases and J gave up 0 bases, with 9 bases separating them. The CDR3 runs to 15 residues. Germline CDR1 is SGDLS and CDR2 is YYNGEE.

The rearrangement uses TRBV20-1 and TRBJ2-1, with TRBD2 matching over 7 bases. Germline V gene data show CDR1 as DFQATT and CDR2 as SNEGSKA (reference sequence). V shed 5 bases, J shed 10 bases, and the junction held 2 bases outside the gene matches. This CDR3 has 10 amino acids. For the CDR3, the DNA is TGCAGTGCTTCACTAGCGGAGCAGTTCTTC. Residues: CSASLAEQFF.

V usage is TRBV2 and J usage is TRBJ1-4; D remains unclear. The CDR3 has 14 residues. The germline gives CDR1 SNHLY, CDR2 FYNNEI. Trimming removed 9 bases from V and 0 bases from J, with 11 bases in between. In DNA, the CDR3 is TGTGCCAGTCAGGCCTTTACAACTAATGAAAAACTGTTTTTT. Protein product: CASQAFTTNEKLFF.

The chain uses TRBV9 and TRBJ1-1, with D possibly TRBD1 on 5 matching bases. CDR3 length equals 13 residues. Germline V lookup: CDR1 SGDLS, CDR2 YYNGEE. Deletions cut 4 bases from V and 4 bases from J, with 11 bases between. In DNA form, the CDR3 reads TGTGCCAGCAGCCCAGCGGGGGGCACTGAAGCTTTCTTT. Translation: CASSPAGGTEAFF.

This chain uses TRBV15 with TRBJ2-5; D unclear. This CDR3 spans 12 amino acids. Per germline, CDR1 LNHNV and CDR2 YYDKDF (reference sequence). V dropped 4 bases and J dropped 5 bases, with 8 bases sitting between them. DNA for the CDR3: TGTGCCACCAGCATTTTGCGTGAGACCCAGTACTTC. Encoded protein: CATSILRETQYF.

The rearrangement uses TRBV5-1 and TRBJ2-1; D ambiguous. Deletions cut 1 base from V and 4 bases from J, with 9 bases between. Germline V gene lookup returns CDR1 SGHRS and CDR2 YFSETQ. This CDR3 has 14 amino acids. The CDR3 reads CASSLLLSYNEQFF. DNA for the CDR3: TGCGCCAGCAGCTTGCTACTGTCTTACAATGAGCAGTTCTTC.

The chain employs TRBV27 and TRBJ1-6; TRBD1 aligns across 7 bases. The germline gives CDR1 MNHEY, CDR2 SMNVEV (reference sequence). The CDR3 has 14 residues. The V gene end was trimmed by 6 bases and the J gene end by 7 bases; junction bases not matched to a gene: 6. DNA for the CDR3: TGTGCCAGCAGGACAGGGTCCCGAAATTCACCCCTCCACTTT. Translation gives CASRTGSRNSPLHF.

The chain joins TRBV10-3 to TRBJ2-1; tentative D call: TRBD2 (5 bases). The CDR3 is 12 amino acids. Deletions cut 10 bases from V and 3 bases from J, with 10 bases between. CDR1 and CDR2 (germline): ENHRY, SYGVKD. The CDR3 nucleotides are TGTGCCAGTGGCGAGGGCTACAATGAGCAGTTCTTC. Encoded protein: CASGEGYNEQFF.